This T cell receptor beta chain was retrieved from a study of T-cell reconstitution after alpha-beta-depleted transplantation in children (dated by TCRdb to the mid-2010s). About the study as a whole: Using TCR repertoire profiling, the study quantitatively followed how T-cell immune reconstitution unfolded in children after TCRalphabeta/CD19-depleted allogeneic hematopoietic cell transplantation.

The CDR3 has 15 amino acids, counting the end cysteine and phenylalanine. Only CDR3 DNA is held: 45 bases, read in frame from base 1. The germline V gene gives CDR1 as MGHRA and CDR2 as YSYEKL. V is reduced by 0 bases and J by 7 bases, leaving a spacing of 15 bases between them. This clonotype was seen only a few times. The antigen it recognizes is unknown. Base qualities are not recorded, but no much larger clone differs from it by a single base. The library came from PCR. Sequencing relied on an Illumina HiSeq 2500. Molecular barcoding was employed in the preparation of TCR libraries, with unique molecular identifiers being used to normalize TCRbeta repertoire quantification. TCRdb reworked the public reads: Q25 trimming with fastp, MiXCR clone assembly, productive beta chains retained. Each entry merges the rows of one CDR3 protein and shows their most common DNA and genes. The sample table shows around 500,000 distinct CDR3 sequences, and approximately 13% are seen once. Less than 6.5% of the sample is held by the ten biggest clonotypes.

Sequencing was performed on PBMCs from the stem cell graft donor, taken from the stem cell graft. The sequence links TRBV4-1 to TRBJ1-1; the D gene is perhaps TRBD1, on 6 matching bases. The receptor was derived from a human donor who donated a stem cell graft to a child with combined immunodeficiency. The CDR3 corresponds to CASSQDWGGHREAFF. The DNA sequence is TGCGCCAGCAGCCAAGATTGGGGGGGACACCGTGAAGCTTTCTTT.